A selection of T cell receptor beta chains follows, all from one sample in a study of regulatory T cells in long-lasting Graves disease. TCRdb redid the calling of the multiplex PCR reads with MiXCR, one entry per CDR3 protein. The sample holds 500,000 or so distinct CDR3 sequences, 15% to 20% seen once. This same sample was also taken into another study, of T cells in Graves' hyperthyroidism and ophthalmopathy.

Specimen: peripheral blood mononuclear cells (PBMCs), collected at new diagnosis, from a patient treated with antithyroid drugs. The source of these receptors is a woman aged 40-60 years with Graves disease. Both conserved end residues are trimmed from each CDR3. Clone size is shown for a subset of rows, as once, few, many or a class of expanded clone.

abundance | v_gene | CDR3aa
many | TRBV28 | ASSLGRDNQPQH
. | TRBV7-9 | VSSPRWPGNTEAF
. | TRBV7-9 | ASSDGDTEAF
few | TRBV27 | ASSRSRGLPMTDTQY
few | TRBV28 | ASNRVGTIY
few | TRBV5-1 | ASSPDPGDWETQY
few | TRBV27 | ASLAGGPYNEQF
many | TRBV6-1 | ATLRDRETQY
. | TRBV24-1 | ATSAGTISYNEQY
many | TRBV3-1 | ASSQDDRGYT
many | TRBV7-9 | ASSLDPGLAKNIQY
. | TRBV7-2 | ASSRLAAYDEQF
. | TRBV13 | ASSPGRGGNEKLF
few | TRBV20-1 | SASAGTGSYEQY
many | TRBV6-2/TRBV6-3 | ASRPTGLQETQY
. | TRBV9 | ASSARGTNSGNTIY
. | TRBV7-2 | ASSFVTQSSYEQC
many | TRBV3-1 | ASSLSGGYNEQF
few | TRBV4-1 | ASSQTGQLIYGYT
few | TRBV7-6 | ASSLGGAIQPQH
. | TRBV29-1 | SVAGYTEAF
many | TRBV3-1 | ASSLGTVNTGELF